A selection of T cell receptor beta chains follows, all from one sample in a study of memory CD4+ T cells and cytomegalovirus serostatus. Profiling relied on immunoSEQ multiplex PCR, and the TCRdb table lists in-frame clones only, not all of them. In the table there are 50,000 or so clones, roughly 80% of which are singletons. Material for sequencing was memory CD4+ T cells from blood. Source of these receptors: an adult in good health and CMV-seronegative. The CDR3 runs from the conserved cysteine through the conserved F or W. The D gene is left open where the match is weak. Some rows have no size entry. The others give once, few or many, or a class for an expanded clone.

CDR3aa: CASSFPPFYEQYF
CDR3nt: TGTGCCAGCAGTTTTCCTCCCTTCTACGAGCAGTACTTC
len: 13
j_gene: TRBJ2-7
abundance: -
d_gene: -
v_gene: TRBV27

CDR3aa: CASSFQYRRVSNQPQHF
CDR3nt: TGTGCCAGCAGCTTCCAATACCGTCGGGTGAGCAATCAGCCCCAGCATTTT
len: 17
j_gene: TRBJ1-5
abundance: -
d_gene: -
v_gene: TRBV5-6

CDR3aa: CASSQDPGANVLTF
CDR3nt: TGCGCCAGCAGCCAAGATCCCGGGGCCAACGTCCTGACTTTC
len: 14
j_gene: TRBJ2-6
abundance: -
d_gene: -
v_gene: TRBV4-1

CDR3aa: CASSQAPIGTSLYNEQFF
CDR3nt: TGCGCCAGCAGCCAAGCCCCTATCGGGACTAGCCTATACAATGAGCAGTTCTTC
len: 18
j_gene: TRBJ2-1
abundance: -
d_gene: TRBD2
v_gene: TRBV4-1

CDR3aa: CASSPVGQSTDTQYF
CDR3nt: TGTGCCAGCAGCCCGGTGGGACAGAGCACAGATACGCAGTATTTT
len: 15
j_gene: TRBJ2-3
abundance: once
d_gene: TRBD1
v_gene: TRBV6-5

CDR3aa: CASKGGSSGYTF
CDR3nt: TGTGCCAGCAAGGGGGGAAGTAGTGGCTACACCTTC
len: 12
j_gene: TRBJ1-2
abundance: few
d_gene: -
v_gene: TRBV6-5

CDR3aa: CASSTLLAGAADTQYF
CDR3nt: TGTGCCAGCAGCACACTCCTAGCGGGAGCGGCAGATACGCAGTATTTT
len: 16
j_gene: TRBJ2-3
abundance: -
d_gene: TRBD2
v_gene: TRBV14

CDR3aa: CASSLVGPNTEAFF
CDR3nt: TGTGCCAGCAGCTTGGTAGGACCGAACACTGAAGCTTTCTTT
len: 14
j_gene: TRBJ1-1
abundance: -
d_gene: -
v_gene: TRBV5-6

CDR3aa: CASRKQGSGELFF
CDR3nt: TGTGCCAGCAGGAAGCAGGGCTCCGGGGAGCTGTTTTTT
len: 13
j_gene: TRBJ2-2
abundance: -
d_gene: -
v_gene: TRBV28

CDR3aa: CATSKTNQPQHF
CDR3nt: TGTGCCACCAGCAAGACAAATCAGCCCCAGCATTTT
len: 12
j_gene: TRBJ1-5
abundance: -
d_gene: -
v_gene: TRBV15

CDR3aa: CASSPVGTSGTNEPFF
CDR3nt: TGTGCCAGCAGCCCGGTCGGGACTAGCGGGACCAATGAGCCGTTCTTC
len: 16
j_gene: TRBJ2-1
abundance: -
d_gene: TRBD2
v_gene: TRBV9

CDR3aa: CASIDRGRGAYEQYF
CDR3nt: TGTGCCAGCATCGACAGGGGGCGCGGGGCTTACGAGCAGTACTTC
len: 15
j_gene: TRBJ2-7
abundance: -
d_gene: TRBD1
v_gene: TRBV28

CDR3aa: CASSLAGGGPAAQYF
CDR3nt: TGTGCCAGCAGCTTAGCGGGAGGGGGGCCAGCAGCCCAGTACTTC
len: 15
j_gene: TRBJ2-5
abundance: -
d_gene: TRBD2
v_gene: TRBV5-4

CDR3aa: CASNTGANTGELFF
CDR3nt: TGTGCCAGCAATACAGGGGCGAACACCGGGGAGCTGTTTTTT
len: 14
j_gene: TRBJ2-2
abundance: once
d_gene: TRBD1
v_gene: TRBV2

CDR3aa: CASRKGQGVGEQYF
CDR3nt: TGTGCCAGCAGGAAGGGACAGGGTGTGGGCGAGCAGTACTTC
len: 14
j_gene: TRBJ2-7
abundance: -
d_gene: TRBD1
v_gene: TRBV14

CDR3aa: CASSDPRERLDEQFF
CDR3nt: TGTGCCAGCAGTGATCCTCGGGAGAGGTTGGATGAGCAGTTCTTC
len: 15
j_gene: TRBJ2-1
abundance: -
d_gene: -
v_gene: TRBV25-1

CDR3aa: CASSRTNYPGQEEAFF
CDR3nt: TGTGCCAGCAGCCGAACTAACTATCCGGGACAGGAGGAAGCTTTCTTT
len: 16
j_gene: TRBJ1-1
abundance: few
d_gene: TRBD1
v_gene: TRBV6-6

CDR3aa: CASGLGETQYF
CDR3nt: TGTGCCAGCGGCCTGGGCGAGACCCAGTACTTC
len: 11
j_gene: TRBJ2-5
abundance: -
d_gene: -
v_gene: TRBV18

CDR3aa: CASSAKETQYF
CDR3nt: TGTGCCAGCAGTGCTAAAGAGACCCAGTACTTC
len: 11
j_gene: TRBJ2-5
abundance: -
d_gene: -
v_gene: TRBV6-1

CDR3aa: CASSEGGSRTEAFF
CDR3nt: TGTGCCAGCAGTGAGGGGGGGAGTCGGACTGAAGCTTTCTTT
len: 14
j_gene: TRBJ1-1
abundance: once
d_gene: -
v_gene: TRBV6-1

CDR3aa: CASNLEGLSNQPQHF
CDR3nt: TGTGCCAGCAACCTCGAAGGGCTTAGCAATCAGCCCCAGCATTTT
len: 15
j_gene: TRBJ1-5
abundance: -
d_gene: -
v_gene: TRBV6-1

CDR3aa: CATSRDAGGPETQYF
CDR3nt: TGTGCCACCAGCAGAGATGCGGGAGGGCCAGAGACCCAGTACTTC
len: 15
j_gene: TRBJ2-5
abundance: -
d_gene: TRBD2
v_gene: TRBV15

CDR3aa: CASTSRALGYGYTF
CDR3nt: TGTGCCAGTACCTCCAGGGCGCTCGGATATGGCTACACCTTC
len: 14
j_gene: TRBJ1-2
abundance: -
d_gene: -
v_gene: TRBV28

CDR3aa: CASSQGSWGTDEQFF
CDR3nt: TGTGCCAGCAGCCAAGGGAGCTGGGGTACGGATGAGCAGTTCTTC
len: 15
j_gene: TRBJ2-1
abundance: -
d_gene: -
v_gene: TRBV4-2

CDR3aa: CASSLGLILSYEQYF
CDR3nt: TGTGCCAGCAGCTTGGGGCTTATCCTTAGCTACGAGCAGTACTTC
len: 15
j_gene: TRBJ2-7
abundance: -
d_gene: -
v_gene: TRBV5-5

CDR3aa: CASSPSTGGGELFF
CDR3nt: TGTGCCAGCTCACCATCGACAGGGGGCGGGGAGCTGTTTTTT
len: 14
j_gene: TRBJ2-2
abundance: -
d_gene: TRBD1
v_gene: TRBV18

CDR3aa: CASSPTGAPGELFF
CDR3nt: TGTGCCAGCAGTCCGACTGGGGCACCCGGGGAGCTGTTTTTT
len: 14
j_gene: TRBJ2-2
abundance: -
d_gene: -
v_gene: TRBV7-2

CDR3aa: CASSLESLNSPLHF
CDR3nt: TGTGCCAGCAGCTTAGAATCGCTAAATTCACCCCTCCACTTT
len: 14
j_gene: TRBJ1-6
abundance: -
d_gene: -
v_gene: TRBV13

CDR3aa: CASNVGGKDSPLHF
CDR3nt: TGTGCCAGCAACGTAGGGGGTAAGGATTCACCCCTCCACTTT
len: 14
j_gene: TRBJ1-6
abundance: -
d_gene: -
v_gene: TRBV9

CDR3aa: CASSESDPPRQFF
CDR3nt: TGCGCCAGCAGTGAGTCGGACCCACCGAGGCAGTTCTTC
len: 13
j_gene: TRBJ2-1
abundance: -
d_gene: -
v_gene: TRBV10-2

CDR3aa: CSAGRTGYTF
CDR3nt: TGCAGTGCGGGGAGAACCGGCTACACCTTC
len: 10
j_gene: TRBJ1-2
abundance: -
d_gene: -
v_gene: TRBV20-1

CDR3aa: CASSHRVGADTQYF
CDR3nt: TGTGCCAGCAGCCACAGGGTAGGAGCAGATACGCAGTATTTT
len: 14
j_gene: TRBJ2-3
abundance: -
d_gene: -
v_gene: TRBV5-5

CDR3aa: CASSLFPLGSGYTF
CDR3nt: TGTGCCAGCAGTTTATTCCCCCTCGGGTCTGGCTACACCTTC
len: 14
j_gene: TRBJ1-2
abundance: -
d_gene: -
v_gene: TRBV28

CDR3aa: CASSLDHRHAFF
CDR3nt: TGTGCCAGCAGCTTGGATCATAGACATGCTTTCTTT
len: 12
j_gene: TRBJ1-1
abundance: -
d_gene: -
v_gene: TRBV7-9

CDR3aa: CASSEIRGTEAFF
CDR3nt: TGTGCCAGCAGTGAAATAAGGGGGACTGAAGCTTTCTTT
len: 13
j_gene: TRBJ1-1
abundance: -
d_gene: -
v_gene: TRBV2

CDR3aa: CATYRGNIQYF
CDR3nt: TGTGCCACATACAGGGGCAACATTCAGTACTTC
len: 11
j_gene: TRBJ2-4
abundance: -
d_gene: TRBD1
v_gene: TRBV2

CDR3aa: CASRKYSASDGYTF
CDR3nt: TGCGCCAGCAGAAAATATTCGGCATCGGATGGCTACACCTTC
len: 14
j_gene: TRBJ1-2
abundance: -
d_gene: -
v_gene: TRBV5-1

CDR3aa: CASSNYNEQFF
CDR3nt: TGTGCCAGCAGCAATTACAATGAGCAGTTCTTC
len: 11
j_gene: TRBJ2-1
abundance: few
d_gene: -
v_gene: TRBV7-6

CDR3aa: CASSPHPIYEQYF
CDR3nt: TGCGCCAGCAGCCCGCACCCAATCTACGAGCAGTACTTC
len: 13
j_gene: TRBJ2-7
abundance: -
d_gene: -
v_gene: TRBV5-1

CDR3aa: CASSLGTGWSNTEAFF
CDR3nt: TGTGCCAGCAGCTTGGGGACAGGGTGGTCGAACACTGAAGCTTTCTTT
len: 16
j_gene: TRBJ1-1
abundance: -
d_gene: TRBD1
v_gene: TRBV5-6

CDR3aa: CASSLAPAGNEQFF
CDR3nt: TGTGCCAGCAGCTTAGCCCCTGCGGGAAATGAGCAGTTCTTC
len: 14
j_gene: TRBJ2-1
abundance: -
d_gene: -
v_gene: TRBV7-9

CDR3aa: CASSPDLRGNTEAFF
CDR3nt: TGTGCCAGCTCACCCGATCTCAGGGGCAACACTGAAGCTTTCTTT
len: 15
j_gene: TRBJ1-1
abundance: -
d_gene: -
v_gene: TRBV18

CDR3aa: CASSSPGQGDEKLFF
CDR3nt: TGTGCCAGCAGTTCCCCCGGGCAGGGGGATGAAAAACTGTTTTTT
len: 15
j_gene: TRBJ1-4
abundance: -
d_gene: TRBD1
v_gene: TRBV6-5

CDR3aa: CASQWTDTQYF
CDR3nt: TGTGCCAGCCAGTGGACAGATACGCAGTATTTT
len: 11
j_gene: TRBJ2-3
abundance: -
d_gene: -
v_gene: TRBV7-9

CDR3aa: CASRDRDRGVRNTEAFF
CDR3nt: TGTGCCAGCAGGGACCGGGACAGGGGAGTCAGGAACACTGAAGCTTTCTTT
len: 17
j_gene: TRBJ1-1
abundance: -
d_gene: TRBD1
v_gene: TRBV5-4

CDR3aa: CASPGQIGLDTEAFF
CDR3nt: TGTGCCAGCCCTGGACAGATCGGTCTGGACACTGAAGCTTTCTTT
len: 15
j_gene: TRBJ1-1
abundance: -
d_gene: -
v_gene: TRBV7-9

CDR3aa: CASSLMTSFLNEQFF
CDR3nt: TGTGCCAGCAGCTTAATGACTAGCTTCCTAAATGAGCAGTTCTTC
len: 15
j_gene: TRBJ2-1
abundance: -
d_gene: TRBD2
v_gene: TRBV7-6

CDR3aa: CAWSVWGSGDTQYF
CDR3nt: TGTGCCTGGAGTGTCTGGGGTTCCGGAGATACGCAGTATTTT
len: 14
j_gene: TRBJ2-3
abundance: once
d_gene: -
v_gene: TRBV30

CDR3aa: CASSQGAGEVYGYTF
CDR3nt: TGTGCCAGCAGCCAAGGGGCAGGGGAAGTCTATGGCTACACCTTC
len: 15
j_gene: TRBJ1-2
abundance: -
d_gene: -
v_gene: TRBV4-2

CDR3aa: CASSFLAAGETQYF
CDR3nt: TGTGCCAGCAGCTTCTTAGCGGCAGGGGAGACCCAGTACTTC
len: 14
j_gene: TRBJ2-5
abundance: -
d_gene: -
v_gene: TRBV5-6

CDR3aa: CASVHPGQNAFF
CDR3nt: TGTGCCAGCGTCCACCCGGGACAAAATGCGTTCTTC
len: 12
j_gene: TRBJ2-1
abundance: -
d_gene: -
v_gene: TRBV6-1

CDR3aa: CATINQPQHF
CDR3nt: TGTGCCACGATAAATCAGCCCCAGCATTTT
len: 10
j_gene: TRBJ1-5
abundance: few
d_gene: -
v_gene: TRBV27